The 20 T cell receptor beta chains below were found in one sample sequenced in a study of early T cells in non-severe SARS-CoV-2 infection. TCRdb redid the calling of the 5' RACE reads with MiXCR, one entry per CDR3 protein. The sample contains approximately 52,000 distinct CDR3 sequences, under 15% of which appear only once. This specimen consisted of whole blood, obtained at baseline. The source of these receptors is an adult who was a healthcare worker with PCR-confirmed SARS-CoV-2 infection or an uninfected control (not recorded which).

This clonotype was observed a few times. The chain employs TRBV30 and TRBJ1-2, with 7 nucleotides matching TRBD1. CDR3 size: 14 residues. Germline V gene data show CDR1 as GTSNPN and CDR2 as SVGIG (reference sequence). V gave up 0 bases and J gave up 6 bases; unmatched junction bases: 7. CDR3 sequence reads: CAWSVRQGIHGYTF. CDR3 nucleotides: TGTGCCTGGAGTGTGCGACAGGGTATCCATGGCTACACCTTC.

J is TRBJ1-2 and V is TRBV12-3 or TRBV12-4; tentatively, D is TRBD1 (6 bases). The V and J ends lost 7 bases and 6 bases respectively, with 12 bases between them. The CDR3 totals 12 residues. Here the CDR3 reads CASTTGRHGYTF. DNA of the CDR3: TGTGCCAGCACCACAGGGAGGCATGGCTACACCTTC.

This clonotype appeared many times. The chain uses TRBV4-1 and TRBJ2-7; 14 nucleotides line up with TRBD2. This CDR3 is built from 16 residues. V shed 0 bases, J shed 4 bases, and the junction held 2 bases outside the gene matches. The germline CDR1 and CDR2 sequences are MGHRA and YSYEKL. The CDR3 DNA follows: TGCGCCAGCAGCCAAGACCGACTAGCGGGGGGGTACGAGCAGTACTTC. This encodes CASSQDRLAGGYEQYF.

V is TRBV20-1 and J is TRBJ2-7; 7 bases align to TRBD2. V lost 6 bases, J lost 2 bases, and 7 bases stayed unmatched. The CDR3 is 13 residues long. Germline values: CDR1 DFQATT, CDR2 SNEGSKA (reference sequence). The CDR3 region is CSALQAGAYEQYF. As DNA, the CDR3 is TGCAGTGCCCTACAGGCGGGAGCCTACGAGCAGTACTTC.

This clonotype has just one count. The junction departs from the called germline gene at one end, perhaps through a read error. This chain connects TRBV6-1 to TRBJ1-6; D not certain. The germline CDR1 and CDR2 sequences are MNHNS and SASEGT. The CDR3 sequence is 12 residues long. CDR3 bases: TGTGCCAGCACCGGACTAAAGGAACCCCCCCACTTT. As protein: CASTGLKEPPHF.

The CDR3 nucleotides read TGCGCCAGCAGCTTGGCCCTACAGACTAACTCCTACGAGCAGTACTTC. Its translation is CASSLALQTNSYEQYF. This chain uses TRBV5-1 with TRBJ2-7; D is perhaps TRBD2 (5 bases). The CDR3 totals 16 residues. With 0 bases removed from V and 0 bases from J, the gap between germline ends came to 13 bases. CDR1 and CDR2 (germline): SGHRS, YFSETQ.

The table lists this clonotype with a few counts. This chain uses TRBV9 with TRBJ2-7; D possibly matches TRBD1 or TRBD2 (6 bases each). With 3 bases removed from V and 3 bases from J, the gap between germline ends came to 16 bases. Germline V gene lookup returns CDR1 SGDLS and CDR2 YYNGEE. The CDR3 has 15 residues. CDR3 DNA sequence: TGTGCCAGCAGCGAGGGCCGGGGGCTTAACTACGAGCAGTACTTC. This translates into CASSEGRGLNYEQYF.

There are a few counts of this clonotype. This chain joins TRBV7-3 and TRBJ2-3; 13 bases are a match to TRBD2. Germline lookup yields CDR1 SGHTA and CDR2 FQGTGA. The J segment lost 6 bases and the V segment lost 5 bases, leaving 5 bases of the junction unmatched. The CDR3 covers 15 residues. CDR3 coding DNA: TGTGCCAGCAGCGGAGCGACTAGCGGGAGGGATACGCAGTATTTT. Translating gives CASSGATSGRDTQYF.

In this sample, this clonotype turned up a few times. The V call is TRBV6-5, the J call TRBJ2-2; D gene ambiguous. The CDR3 runs 15 residues. V was pared by 6 bases and J by 2 bases, with 13 bases between. Germline V gene data show CDR1 as MNHEY and CDR2 as SVGAGI. Here the CDR3 DNA reads TGTGCCAGCAGCCCTATGGGCTCAAACACCGGGGAGCTGTTTTTT. Its translation is CASSPMGSNTGELFF.

The rearrangement joins TRBV3-1 to TRBJ2-7, with D maybe TRBD2 (7 bases). Germline CDR1 LGHDT, CDR2 YNNKEL (reference sequence). V lost 0 bases and J 1 base, leaving 22 bases between the germline ends. The CDR3 is 19 amino acids. CDR3 loop: CASSQEAPWGGHSSYEQYF. CDR3 sequence (DNA): TGTGCCAGCAGCCAAGAAGCCCCATGGGGGGGGCACTCATCCTACGAGCAGTACTTC.

This clonotype was counted a few times. This chain links TRBV10-3 with TRBJ2-2; the D gene is possibly TRBD1 (6 bases). Germline V lookup: CDR1 ENHRY, CDR2 SYGVKD. The CDR3 covers 18 residues. The V end was cut by 0 bases, the J end by 0 bases, with 14 bases between. CDR3 amino acids: CAISESRQGISNTGELFF. The DNA of the CDR3 is TGTGCCATCAGTGAGTCGAGGCAGGGGATATCGAACACCGGGGAGCTGTTTTTT.

V is TRBV30 and J is TRBJ2-7; tentatively, D is TRBD2 (6 bases). The CDR3 has 14 residues. V gave up 0 bases and J gave up 6 bases, with 15 bases separating them. CDR1 and CDR2 (germline): GTSNPN, SVGIG (reference sequence). CDR3 amino acids: CAWSVTWGGGEQYF. The CDR3 DNA follows: TGTGCCTGGAGTGTCACATGGGGAGGCGGCGAGCAGTACTTC.

There are a few counts of this clonotype. The genes are TRBV12-3 or TRBV12-4 and TRBJ1-2; D possibly corresponds to TRBD1 (5 bases). Trimming left V 3 bases short and J 3 bases short, with 5 bases between. This CDR3 is built from 12 residues. DNA of the CDR3: TGTGCCAGCAGTTTCAGGGACTATGGCTACACCTTC. Protein product: CASSFRDYGYTF.

This clonotype showed up just a few times. The chain carries TRBV9 and TRBJ2-2, with 9 bases fitting TRBD1. The V segment lost 4 bases and the J segment 4 bases; nucleotides outside the gene matches: 5. The CDR3 is made up of 15 amino acids. Germline assignment: CDR1 SGDLS and CDR2 YYNGEE. This chain's CDR3 is CASSPTGGSTGELFF. In nucleotides, the CDR3 is TGTGCCAGCAGCCCTACAGGGGGCAGCACCGGGGAGCTGTTTTTT.

The chain recombines TRBV28 with TRBJ2-7; D could derive from TRBD1 or TRBD2 (5 bases each). The V end lost 5 bases, the J end lost 1 base, and 15 bases lay between the germline ends. This CDR3 region has 15 residues. Germline V gene sequence: CDR1 MDHEN, CDR2 SYDVKM. CDR3 in DNA: TGTGCCAGCAGTCCTTCGGGGCCACTTTCCTACGAGCAGTACTTC. It codes for CASSPSGPLSYEQYF.

The sample holds many counts of this clonotype. This chain uses TRBV5-1 with TRBJ2-1; 7 bases fit TRBD2. CDR1 is SGHRS, CDR2 YFSETQ, per germline. The V segment lost 0 bases and the J segment 6 bases; nucleotides outside the gene matches: 9. This CDR3 is 16 amino acids long. For the CDR3, the DNA is TGCGCCAGCAGCTTGGGCCTAGCGGTAGTCGGCAATGAGCAGTTCTTC. Amino acids: CASSLGLAVVGNEQFF.

In its sample, this clonotype was seen many times. This chain links TRBV11-1 with TRBJ1-2, with TRBD1 as a possible D gene (6 bases). CDR3 size: 16 residues. Trimming took off 6 bases at V and 2 bases at J, with 19 bases between the two ends. The V gene's germline CDR1 is SGHAT and CDR2 FQDESV (reference sequence). CDR3 amino acids: CASSTIPGQGNYGYTF. The CDR3 coding sequence is TGTGCCAGCAGTACTATTCCGGGACAAGGAAACTATGGCTACACCTTC.

The chain has TRBV25-1 and TRBJ1-2; possible D gene TRBD1, 6 bases. Trimming took 7 bases from V and 8 from J, leaving 14 bases between them. This CDR3 comprises 12 residues. Germline assignment: CDR1 MGHDK and CDR2 SYGVNS. CDR3 protein: CASMRGEYGYTF. The CDR3 region has the DNA TGTGCCAGCATGAGGGGGGAGTACGGCTACACCTTC.

The rearrangement uses TRBV7-9 and TRBJ2-7; 7 positions match TRBD2. The CDR3 is 14 amino acids. After removal of 4 bases from V and 1 base from J, the junction contained 4 bases not matched to a gene. The germline V gene encodes CDR1 SEHNR and CDR2 FQNEAQ (reference sequence). This CDR3 reads CASSSQRGSYEQYF. The CDR3, as DNA: TGTGCCAGCAGCTCCCAGCGGGGTTCCTACGAGCAGTACTTC.

This chain connects TRBV6-6 to TRBJ2-7, with 12 bases fitting TRBD1. Trimming took 4 bases from V and 0 from J; bases not matched to a gene: 4. Germline CDR1 and CDR2: MNHNY and SVGAGI (reference sequence). The CDR3 totals 16 residues. The chain's CDR3 is CASSSGTGGSSYEQYF. For the CDR3, the DNA is TGTGCCAGCAGTTCCGGGACAGGGGGCAGCTCCTACGAGCAGTACTTC.